A single sample gave rise to the 32 T cell receptor beta chains below, sequenced in a study of identical twins. In TCRdb, the 5' RACE reads were re-called with MiXCR into one record per CDR3 protein. The table lists about 520,000 distinct CDR3 sequences, 22% of them singletons, with about 0.91% in the top ten. These records were also assigned to another study, of T cells expressing NK-cell markers.

Sequencing input: CD4+ T cells sorted from blood. The receptor source for this set is a woman under 30 in good health.

This clonotype was counted only a few times. The chain joins TRBV6-5 to TRBJ1-5; D is unresolved. There are 14 residues in the CDR3. Germline assignment: CDR1 MNHEY and CDR2 SVGAGI. Trimming pared 6 bases from V and 6 bases from J, leaving 15 bases between. The CDR3 nucleotides are TGTGCCAGCAGGTACGCTATGGGCGGTCAGCCCCAGCATTTT. It yields the protein CASRYAMGGQPQHF.

The V call is TRBV12-3 or TRBV12-4, the J call TRBJ2-7; TRBD2 matches at 7 bases. CDR3 size: 16 residues. V lost 3 bases, J lost 3 bases, and 11 bases stayed unmatched. CDR3 DNA sequence: TGTGCCAGCAGTTTTCTGCTAGCGGATCAAGTCTACGAGCAGTACTTC. Its translation is CASSFLLADQVYEQYF.

This clonotype showed up just a few times. V and J are TRBV5-1 and TRBJ1-1; D gene ambiguous. The CDR3 runs 13 residues. The V gene's germline CDR1 is SGHRS and CDR2 YFSETQ. The V and J ends lost 5 bases and 8 bases respectively, with 16 bases between them. The CDR3 protein is CASRLMGLEEAFF. The CDR3 DNA reads as TGCGCCAGCAGACTAATGGGGTTAGAAGAAGCTTTCTTT.

This clonotype occurred a few times. The chain has TRBV6-5 and TRBJ1-1; D is undetermined. CDR1 MNHEY and CDR2 SVGAGI come from the germline V gene. V lost 4 bases, J lost 8 bases, and 8 bases lay in between. The CDR3 covers 11 residues. The CDR3 reads CASSWGVEAFF. The CDR3 DNA is TGTGCCAGCAGTTGGGGTGTGGAAGCTTTCTTT.

The chain carries TRBV27 and TRBJ2-3; 10 positions match TRBD2. Germline lookup yields CDR1 MNHEY and CDR2 SMNVEV (reference sequence). The trim removed 3 bases at V and 14 bases at J, leaving 5 bases unmatched. This CDR3 region has 12 residues. The CDR3 sequence is CASSFLAGVPYF. As DNA, the CDR3 is TGTGCCAGCAGTTTCCTAGCGGGAGTCCCGTATTTT.

J is TRBJ1-5 and V is TRBV18, with TRBD1 matching 10 bases. Germline lookup yields CDR1 KGHSH and CDR2 LQKENI. Losses at the gene ends were 5 bases for V and 11 bases for J; bases not matched to a gene: 12. The length of the CDR3 is 15 residues. CDR3 in amino acids: CASSSGTGEENAQHF. In DNA form, the CDR3 reads TGTGCCAGCTCATCCGGGACAGGGGAAGAGAATGCCCAGCATTTT.

This clonotype was found a few times. The gene calls are TRBV10-3 and TRBJ2-1; tentative D call: TRBD2 (5 bases). Trimming stripped 6 bases from V and 10 bases from J, with 13 bases between. CDR3 length equals 12 residues. Per the germline V gene, CDR1 is ENHRY and CDR2 is SYGVKD. CDR3 in DNA: TGTGCCATCAGGGGGATCCCGGGGGAGCAGTTCTTC. It codes for CAIRGIPGEQFF.

This clonotype was counted once. The conserved final phenylalanine or tryptophan is absent from the CDR3, which likely points to a read error. This chain uses TRBV4-2 with TRBJ1-6; perhaps TRBD1 as D (5 bases). Trimming cost V 0 bases and J 12 bases, with 15 bases left between them. There are 15 residues in the CDR3. Looked up from germline, CDR1 is LGHNA and CDR2 is YNFKEQ. This CDR3 reads CASSQDPGTPGPLHL. The CDR3 DNA is TGTGCCAGCAGCCAAGACCCGGGGACCCCCGGACCCCTCCACCTT.

The genes are TRBV5-6 and TRBJ1-4, with D perhaps matching TRBD1 (5 bases). The CDR3 sequence is 13 residues long. V was clipped by 3 bases and J by 8 bases, with 11 bases between them. Germline V gene lookup returns CDR1 SGHDT and CDR2 YYEEEE. The CDR3 spells CASSSLAGEKLFF. The CDR3, as DNA: TGTGCCAGCAGCTCGCTTGCAGGGGAAAAACTGTTTTTT. Supplemented by reference TRBV5-6 and TRBJ1-4, the full variable domain reads DAGVTQSPTHLIKTRGQQVTLRCSPKSGHDTVSWYQQALGQGPQFIFQYYEEEERQRGNFPDRFSGHQFPNYSSELNVNALLLGDSALYLCASSSLAGEKLFFGSGTQLSVL.

This clonotype has a handful of counts. This chain links TRBV19 with TRBJ2-7, with a tentative D call TRBD2 (6 bases). Germline assignment: CDR1 LNHDA and CDR2 SQIVND (reference sequence). Between the trimmed V and J ends, which lost 5 bases and 6 bases, there was a span of 17 bases. The CDR3 runs to 14 residues. The CDR3 nucleotides are TGTGCCAGTAGTCCCCTTCAACTAGCCGGCGAGCAGTACTTC. Translating it yields CASSPLQLAGEQYF.

This clonotype was seen a handful of times. V gene TRBV29-1 combines with J gene TRBJ2-5; TRBD2 aligns across 7 bases. The V gene's germline CDR1 is SQVTM and CDR2 ANQGSEA. The CDR3 consists of 12 residues. After removal of 3 bases from V and 5 bases from J, the junction contained 3 bases not matched to a gene. The CDR3 spells CSVDREGETQYF. In nucleotides, the CDR3 is TGCAGCGTTGACAGGGAGGGGGAGACCCAGTACTTC.

This clonotype was observed many times. J is TRBJ2-3 and V is TRBV12-3 or TRBV12-4; D is possibly TRBD2 (6 bases). The CDR3 contains 14 residues. The V end lost 6 bases, the J end lost 8 bases, and 18 bases lay between the germline ends. Written as DNA, the CDR3 is TGTGCCAGCAGGCAGACTAGAAGCCTGCCTACGCAGTATTTT. This codes for CASRQTRSLPTQYF.

V usage is TRBV11-2 and J usage is TRBJ2-7; the D gene is possibly TRBD1 (5 bases). This CDR3 has 14 amino acids. V lost 1 base and J lost 6, with 13 bases in between. Germline CDR1 is SGHAT and CDR2 is FQNNGV. In DNA, the CDR3 is TGTGCCAGCAGCTTAGGGGGCCCCAGGGCCGAGCAGTACTTC. Amino acid sequence: CASSLGGPRAEQYF.

The chain couples TRBV13 to TRBJ1-2; D remains ambiguous. This CDR3 region has 13 residues. Germline V gives CDR1 PRHDT, CDR2 FYEKMQ (reference sequence). V was clipped by 5 bases and J by 3 bases, with 10 bases between them. In DNA, the CDR3 is TGTGCCAGCAGCCCTCCGGGGTACTATGGCTACACCTTC. It yields the protein CASSPPGYYGYTF. The variable domain in full, completed from reference TRBV13 and TRBJ1-2, reads AAGVIQSPRHLIKEKRETATLKCYPIPRHDTVYWYQQGPGQDPQFLISFYEKMQSDKGSIPDRFSAQQFSDYHSELNMSSLELGDSALYFCASSPPGYYGYTFGSGTRLTVV.

V usage is TRBV12-3 or TRBV12-4 and J usage is TRBJ2-5; D unresolved. CDR3 length: 13 residues. V shed 5 bases and J shed 1 base, with 8 bases lying between them. As DNA, the CDR3 is TGTGCCAGCAGTAGACGGTCCCAAGAGACCCAGTACTTC. Its protein product is CASSRRSQETQYF.

This clonotype showed up just a few times. In DNA form, the CDR3 reads TGTGCCAGCAGTCAGGGGACCTGGGGCTACACCTTC. Translated: CASSQGTWGYTF. J is TRBJ1-2 and V is TRBV12-3 or TRBV12-4, with a tentative D call TRBD1 (6 bases). V was cut by 5 bases and J by 8 bases, with 12 bases left in between. This CDR3 spans 12 amino acids.

This chain links TRBV5-1 with TRBJ2-6; D gene ambiguous. This CDR3 spans 16 amino acids. The V end was cut by 0 bases, the J end by 4 bases, with 11 bases between. Per germline, CDR1 SGHRS and CDR2 YFSETQ. CDR3 in amino acids: CASSLVVGAGANVLTF. DNA for the CDR3: TGCGCCAGCAGCTTGGTCGTGGGCGCAGGGGCCAACGTCCTGACTTTC.

This clonotype was observed a few times. V is TRBV25-1 and J is TRBJ2-1; 10 positions agree with TRBD2. J lost 5 bases, V lost 6 bases, and 7 bases had no gene match. The CDR3 loop spans 15 amino acids. From germline, CDR1 is MGHDK and CDR2 SYGVNS. CDR3 DNA: TGTGCCAGCAGATATACTAGCGGGATCCACAATGAGCAGTTCTTC. Translating it yields CASRYTSGIHNEQFF.

The chain joins TRBV28 to TRBJ1-1; D unresolved. V shed 7 bases and J shed 0 bases, with 6 bases lying between them. CDR1 is MDHEN and CDR2 is SYDVKM in the germline V gene. This CDR3 is 12 amino acids long. The CDR3 DNA follows: TGTGCCAGCAAGGGAGTGAACACTGAAGCTTTCTTT. Protein product: CASKGVNTEAFF. Combining the CDR3 with reference TRBV28 and TRBJ1-1 gives the whole variable domain DVKVTQSSRYLVKRTGEKVFLECVQDMDHENMFWYRQDPGLGLRLIYFSYDVKMKEKGDIPEGYSVSREKKERFSLILESASTNQTSMYLCASKGVNTEAFFGQGTRLTVV.

This rearrangement joins TRBV7-9 to TRBJ1-4, with 8 bases lining up with TRBD1. V lost 5 bases and J lost 5; bases outside the gene matches: 4. Per the germline V gene, CDR1 is SEHNR and CDR2 is FQNEAQ (reference sequence). The CDR3 extends over 14 amino acids. In nucleotides, the CDR3 is TGTGCCAGCAGCCTGGGACAGGCAAATGAAAAACTGTTTTTT. The encoded protein is CASSLGQANEKLFF.

This clonotype came up a few times. This chain links TRBV4-3 with TRBJ2-7; D might be TRBD1 (6 bases). V was clipped by 0 bases and J by 7 bases, with 16 bases between them. This CDR3 is 15 amino acids long. Looked up from germline, CDR1 is LGHNA and CDR2 is YSLEER. Here the CDR3 reads CASSQDQALQGEQYF. The CDR3 DNA reads TGCGCCAGCAGCCAAGATCAGGCCCTACAGGGAGAGCAGTACTTC.

This clonotype appeared a few times. The rearrangement links TRBV6-5 to TRBJ1-2; maybe TRBD1 (5 bases). The V end was cut by 2 bases, the J end by 3 bases, with 13 bases between. The CDR3 loop spans 15 amino acids. Germline V gene data show CDR1 as MNHEY and CDR2 as SVGAGI. The CDR3 spells CASSYGGIEDYGYTF. CDR3 bases: TGTGCCAGCAGTTACGGGGGAATTGAGGACTATGGCTACACCTTC.

The CDR3 DNA reads as TGTGCCAGCAGCTTAGCGGGCGCGGCAATCCCCAATGAGCAGTTCTTC. Amino acids: CASSLAGAAIPNEQFF. This rearrangement joins TRBV7-2 to TRBJ2-1; D gene unclear. The CDR3 has 16 amino acids. Between the trimmed V and J ends, which lost 0 bases and 6 bases, there was a span of 15 bases. Germline-derived CDR1 and CDR2 are SGHTA and FQGNSA.

This clonotype was seen more than once but under ten times. The chain combines TRBV10-3 with TRBJ2-5; unclear D gene. Germline V CDR1 and CDR2: ENHRY, SYGVKD. The CDR3 totals 14 residues. V was trimmed by 10 bases and J by 2 bases, leaving 17 bases between them. The CDR3 DNA reads TGTGCCACCGTACCCGGGTGGGGTCAAGAGACCCAGTACTTC. Protein: CATVPGWGQETQYF.

The chain recombines TRBV29-1 with TRBJ2-7; possibly TRBD2 for D (6 bases). Trimming took 6 bases from V and 0 from J, leaving 12 bases between them. CDR1 SQVTM and CDR2 ANQGSEA come from the germline V gene. The CDR3 runs to 13 residues. CDR3 sequence: CSVWDSSSYEQYF. The CDR3 DNA reads TGCAGCGTGTGGGACTCCAGCTCCTACGAGCAGTACTTC.

This clonotype was observed a few times. The chain uses TRBV12-3 or TRBV12-4 and TRBJ2-7, with D perhaps matching TRBD2 (7 bases). V dropped 0 bases and J dropped 1 base, with 16 bases sitting between them. The CDR3 spans 17 residues. CDR3 nucleotide sequence: TGTGCCAGCAGTTTAGCCGGGGGGCCGGGCTATTCCTACGAGCAGTACTTC. It is translated as CASSLAGGPGYSYEQYF.

This clonotype has only a few counts. The J gene is TRBJ2-1, the V gene TRBV7-9; possible D gene TRBD1, 5 bases. The ends were cut back, 7 bases at V and 7 bases at J, with 5 bases in the middle. The length of the CDR3 is 10 residues. Germline CDR1 reads SEHNR; CDR2 reads FQNEAQ (reference sequence). The CDR3 sequence is CASKGNEQFF. The DNA of the CDR3 is TGTGCCAGCAAGGGGAATGAGCAGTTCTTC.

This clonotype has more than one count but fewer than ten. This chain uses TRBV7-2 with TRBJ2-7; D is uncertain. Trimming left V 7 bases short and J 9 bases short, with 19 bases between. The CDR3 consists of 13 residues. Germline V gene lookup returns CDR1 SGHTA and CDR2 FQGNSA. CDR3 loop: CASTNWVNIGQYF. The DNA for the CDR3 is TGTGCCAGCACGAACTGGGTGAATATAGGGCAGTACTTC.

V and J are TRBV27 and TRBJ1-1; no definite D call. CDR1 and CDR2 (germline): MNHEY, SMNVEV (reference sequence). Deletions cut 6 bases from V and 6 bases from J, with 23 bases between. The CDR3 is 16 amino acids. CDR3 coding DNA: TGTGCCAGCAGAGGACCCATTAAGACGTTTGGGGCTGAAGCTTTCTTT. Its translation is CASRGPIKTFGAEAFF.

The sample holds a few counts of this clonotype. V usage is TRBV20-1 and J usage is TRBJ1-2; D perhaps matches TRBD1 (5 bases). Trimming took 6 bases from V and 0 from J, leaving 8 bases between them. This CDR3 is built from 12 residues. The germline V gene encodes CDR1 DFQATT and CDR2 SNEGSKA (reference sequence). The CDR3 reads CSAAGPNYGYTF. Here the CDR3 DNA reads TGCAGTGCGGCAGGGCCTAACTATGGCTACACCTTC.

This clonotype was seen a few times. Here the CDR3 DNA reads TGTGCCAGCACCTTTCAGGGTTTCCAAGAGACCCAGTACTTC. This translates into CASTFQGFQETQYF. V gene TRBV7-9 combines with J gene TRBJ2-5; tentatively, D is TRBD1 (5 bases). With 7 bases removed from V and 1 base from J, the gap between germline ends came to 13 bases. There are 14 residues in the CDR3. Per germline, CDR1 SEHNR and CDR2 FQNEAQ (reference sequence). The variable domain in full, completed from reference TRBV7-9 and TRBJ2-5, reads DTGVSQNPRHKITKRGQNVTFRCDPISEHNRLYWYRQTLGQGPEFLTYFQNEAQLEKSRLLSDRFSAERPKGSFSTLEIQRTEQGDSAMYLCASTFQGFQETQYFGPGTRLLVL.

This sequence joins TRBV11-3 and TRBJ1-3; D unresolved. Trimming took off 5 bases at V and 0 bases at J, with 8 bases between the two ends. This CDR3 is 14 amino acids long. CDR1 is SGHNT, CDR2 YENEEA, per germline. This CDR3 reads CASSLSFSGNTIYF. The DNA for the CDR3 is TGTGCCAGCAGCCTATCTTTCTCTGGAAACACCATATATTTT.